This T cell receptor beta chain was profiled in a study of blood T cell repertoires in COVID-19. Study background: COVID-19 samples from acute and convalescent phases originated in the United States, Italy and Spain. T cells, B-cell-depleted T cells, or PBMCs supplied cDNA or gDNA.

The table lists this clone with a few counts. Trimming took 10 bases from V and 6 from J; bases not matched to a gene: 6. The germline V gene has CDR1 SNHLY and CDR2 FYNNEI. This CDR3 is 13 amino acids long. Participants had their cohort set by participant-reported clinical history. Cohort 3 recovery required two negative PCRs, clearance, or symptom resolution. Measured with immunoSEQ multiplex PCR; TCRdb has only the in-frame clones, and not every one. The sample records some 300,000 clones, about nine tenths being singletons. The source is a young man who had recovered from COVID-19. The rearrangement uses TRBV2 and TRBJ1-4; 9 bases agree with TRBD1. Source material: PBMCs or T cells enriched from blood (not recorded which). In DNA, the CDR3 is TGTGCCACCACCCGGGACAGGGATGAAAAACTGTTTTTT. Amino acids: CATTRDRDEKLFF.